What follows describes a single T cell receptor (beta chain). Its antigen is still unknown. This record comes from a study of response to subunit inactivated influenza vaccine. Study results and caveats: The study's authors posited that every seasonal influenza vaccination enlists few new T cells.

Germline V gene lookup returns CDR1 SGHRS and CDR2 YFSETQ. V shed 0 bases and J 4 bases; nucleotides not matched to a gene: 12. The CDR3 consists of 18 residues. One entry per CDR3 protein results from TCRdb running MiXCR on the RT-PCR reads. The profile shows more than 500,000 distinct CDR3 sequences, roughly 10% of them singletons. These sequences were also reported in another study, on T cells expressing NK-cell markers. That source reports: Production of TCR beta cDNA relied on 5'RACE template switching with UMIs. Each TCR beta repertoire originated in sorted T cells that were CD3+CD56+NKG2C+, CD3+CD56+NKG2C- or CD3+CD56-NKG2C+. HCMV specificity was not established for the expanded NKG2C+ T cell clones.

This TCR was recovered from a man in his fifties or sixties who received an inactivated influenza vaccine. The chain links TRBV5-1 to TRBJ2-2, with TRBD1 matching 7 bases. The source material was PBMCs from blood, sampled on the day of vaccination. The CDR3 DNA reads TGCGCCAGCAGCTTGGTTGGGACAGCCGCCGGGGTCACCGGGGAGCTGTTTTTT. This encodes CASSLVGTAAGVTGELFF.